The sequence of this T cell receptor (beta chain) was determined in a study of cytomegalovirus exposure and HLA in healthy donors. Measured with immunoSEQ multiplex PCR; TCRdb has only the in-frame clones, and not every one. The repertoire consists of about 98,000 clones, with roughly 89% occurring once and the leading ten covering roughly 3.9%. CDR3 length equals 15 residues. J was trimmed by 5 bases and V by 0 bases; bases with no gene match: 4. Germline CDR1 LGHNA, CDR2 YSLEER. V usage is TRBV4-3 and J usage is TRBJ2-1, with 7 bases identical to TRBD2. Sequenced input: PBMCs. The source is a woman between 25 and 40 years old in good health and CMV-seronegative. In DNA, the CDR3 is TGCGCCAGCAGCCAAGAATGGCTAGCGGACAATGAGCAGTTCTTC. Its translation: CASSQEWLADNEQFF.